This T cell receptor beta chain was documented in a study of identical twins. This clonotype turned up a few times. TCRdb reprocessed the 5' RACE reads via MiXCR and lists one record per CDR3 protein. This sample has 450,000 to 650,000 distinct CDR3 sequences, with 15% found just once. Germline V gene lookup returns CDR1 SGHRS and CDR2 YFSETQ. V shed 1 base, J shed 1 base, and the junction held 8 bases outside the gene matches. The CDR3 sequence is 18 residues long. The same specimen was also included in a second study, on yellow fever vaccine responses in identical twins.

Specimen: CD4+ T cells sorted from blood. The V and J genes are TRBV5-1 and TRBJ2-2, with 9 bases identical to TRBD1. The receptor's source is a woman between 18 and 29 years old in good health. The CDR3 region has the DNA TGCGCCAGCAGCTTGAGGGACAGGGTCGTTCAGAACACCGGGGAGCTGTTTTTT. Translating gives CASSLRDRVVQNTGELFF. Complete variable domain (other parts from reference TRBV5-1 and TRBJ2-2): KAGVTQTPRYLIKTRGQQVTLSCSPISGHRSVSWYQQTPGQGLQFLFEYFSETQRNKGNFPGRFSGRQFSNSRSEMNVSTLELGDSALYLCASSLRDRVVQNTGELFFGEGSRLTVL.